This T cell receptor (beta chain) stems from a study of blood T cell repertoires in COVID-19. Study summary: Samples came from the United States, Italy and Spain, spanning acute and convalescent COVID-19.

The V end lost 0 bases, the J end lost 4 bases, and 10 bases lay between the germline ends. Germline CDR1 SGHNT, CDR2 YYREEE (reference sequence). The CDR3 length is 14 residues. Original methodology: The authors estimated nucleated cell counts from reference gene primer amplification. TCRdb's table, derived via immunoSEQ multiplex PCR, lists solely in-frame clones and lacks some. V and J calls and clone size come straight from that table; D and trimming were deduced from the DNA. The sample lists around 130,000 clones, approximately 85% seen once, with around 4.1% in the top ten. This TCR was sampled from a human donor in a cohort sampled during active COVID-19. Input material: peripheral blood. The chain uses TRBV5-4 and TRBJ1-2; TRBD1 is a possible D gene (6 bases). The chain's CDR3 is CASSLVDSVYGYTF. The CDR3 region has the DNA TGTGCCAGCAGCTTGGTGGACAGTGTCTATGGCTACACCTTC. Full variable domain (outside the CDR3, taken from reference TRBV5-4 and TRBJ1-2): ETGVTQSPTHLIKTRGQQVTLRCSSQSGHNTVSWYQQALGQGPQFIFQYYREEENGRGNFPPRFSGLQFPNYSSELNVNALELDDSALYLCASSLVDSVYGYTFGSGTRLTVV.